This T cell receptor (beta chain) was found in a study of CD8+ T cells in alopecia areata listed by TCRdb under 2018. Describing the broader study: Treated patients were enrolled in an open-label pilot trial of oral tofacitinib, 5 to 10 mg twice daily, for moderate-to-severe alopecia areata. Patients received tofacitinib for 6 to 18 months and were then followed off drug for 6 months to check for delayed response and recurrence. The SALT score, which quantifies the percentage of affected scalp surface area, was used to measure disease severity in treated patients. The study used high-throughput TCRbeta sequencing to examine T cell clonal expansion in alopecia areata, in both the C3H/HeJ mouse model and human patients. Human TCRbeta sequencing covered scalp tissue and sorted CD4+ and CD8+ peripheral blood T cells from patchy and totalis/universalis alopecia areata patients and healthy controls. Biopsies were taken from tofacitinib-treated patients at baseline and again at 4 and 24 weeks into treatment, and several of those patients also had a later scalp biopsy. Clonality in the scalp was compared among normal scalp (n=4), patchy alopecia areata scalp (n=8), and alopecia totalis/universalis scalp (n=8). The RNA source kit depended on sample type: the PAXgene miRNA kit for fixed scalp, the miRNeasy kit for PBMCs, and the RNeasy kit for mouse skin. TCRbeta CDR3 regions were amplified by immunoSEQ multiplex PCR using 35 Vbeta forward and 13 Jbeta reverse primers. Beyond this particular receptor, the publication reports: During tofacitinib treatment, many expanded lesional clones remained in scalp and blood, and this persistence may partly explain relapse after treatment is stopped. Tofacitinib significantly lowered scalp clonality and the number of expanded CD8+ clones among the top 100 scalp clones. Scalp TCR repertoire analysis is complicated because resident alphabeta T cells in normal human skin are also sequenced, whereas mouse skin is dominated by gammadelta T cells. Shared TCR sequences between patients were less evident than in mice, which may be partly attributable to HLA diversity in the patient population. The treated cohort was small, with a single nonresponder, so links between baseline CD8+ expansion and response need larger studies. Higher clonality and more expanded CD8+ clones were observed in lesional scalp than in normal scalp, particularly in alopecia totalis/universalis, a finding suggestive of antigenic drive.

CDR1 and CDR2 are read off the germline V gene (reference sequence) as GTSNPN and SVGIG. The germline V end is reduced by 5 bases and the J end by 6 bases; junction bases left unmatched: 15. The cysteine opens and the phenylalanine closes a CDR3 of 15 amino acids. Solely the CDR3 DNA is kept, with 45 bases framed from the first base. The time point label, read with the paper, signifies: less than five weeks on oral tofacitinib. This specimen's treatment or condition label, per the study, means: oral pan-JAK inhibitor, 5-10 mg twice daily. Lesional scalp punch biopsies and peripheral blood were obtained from alopecia areata patients. PBMCs were isolated by density centrifugation and stained for CD3, CD4 and CD8, and CD4+ and CD8+ T cells were sorted on a FACSAria. Preparation of the library involved the immunoSEQ multiplex PCR assay. For TCR sequencing, RNA was extracted from every sample and reverse transcribed into cDNA to serve as template. SuperScript III was used to make first-strand cDNA, primed with a 2:1 mix of oligo-dT and random hexamers. A synthetic immune receptor repertoire was used to gauge amplification bias, and whatever bias remained was removed computationally. Concerning the study's data processing: Raw reads were preprocessed for error removal, and CDR3 was defined according to IMGT conventions as running from the conserved cysteine to phenylalanine. Clonality was computed by normalizing Shannon entropy by log2 of the number of productive unique TCRs and subtracting the result from 1. Scalp TCRbeta sequences were cross-referenced with sorted blood CD4 and CD8 repertoires so that the CD4 or CD8 identity of scalp clones could be inferred. TCRdb carries this immuneACCESS record with in-frame sequences only. Its versions omit some clonotypes, under half of them owing to an unresolved V gene in the studies checked, with the rest unexplained. D and trimming were read from the DNA, whereas the V and J calls and clone size are those reported in that table. This sample has 130,000 or so clones in its table, and about 86% of those were observed once. The ten largest clones add up to under 15% of the sample.

This clone was detected only a few times. There is no known antigen for this receptor. The input lacks base qualities; no much larger clone sits a single base away. This clonotype was obtained from a human donor with alopecia areata. The chain was built from TRBV30 and TRBJ1-1; 7 middle bases align to TRBD1. This sample comprised CD8+ T cells sorted from blood, obtained at week 4, from a patient treated with tofacitinib. The CDR3 loop reads CAWEYRGYVDPEAFF. At the DNA level, the sequence is TGTGCCTGGGAGTACAGGGGCTACGTCGATCCTGAAGCTTTCTTT. With all but the CDR3 taken from the reference TRBV30 and TRBJ1-1 genes, the full variable domain is: SQTIHQWPATLVQPVGSPLSLECTVEGTSNPNLYWYRQAAGRGLQLLFYSVGIGQISSEVPQNLSASRPQDRQFILSSKKLLLSDSGFYLCAWEYRGYVDPEAFFGQGTRLTVV.